The 5 T cell receptor beta chains reported below all come from one sample, sequenced in a study of T cell responses to AZD1222 COVID-19 vaccine. The table came from immunoSEQ multiplex PCR; TCRdb's copy has only in-frame clones and leaves some out. This sample has over 200,000 clones; approximately 94% occur once, and the top ten carry around 1.7%. Material: peripheral blood, obtained 28 days after the second dose of the MenACWY control vaccine. These receptors were obtained from an adult who received the MenACWY meningococcal vaccine as a control.

The rearrangement joins TRBV19 to TRBJ2-3, with a possible D match to TRBD1 (6 bases). The germline V gene encodes CDR1 LNHDA and CDR2 SQIVND (reference sequence). The CDR3 loop spans 14 amino acids. The ends were cut back, 6 bases at V and 3 bases at J, with 13 bases in the middle. DNA for the CDR3: TGTGCCAGTAGCAGGGGTTACGGGACAGATACGCAGTATTTT. Residues: CASSRGYGTDTQYF.

This sequence joins TRBV5-1 and TRBJ2-3; possible D gene TRBD1, 5 bases. CDR1 is SGHRS and CDR2 is YFSETQ in the germline V gene. Trimming took off 4 bases at V and 1 base at J, with 13 bases between the two ends. This CDR3 is 15 amino acids long. CDR3 in DNA: TGCGCCAGCAGCACGCAGGGAAGGGGCACAGATACGCAGTATTTT. Its protein is CASSTQGRGTDTQYF. The variable domain in full, completed from reference TRBV5-1 and TRBJ2-3, reads KAGVTQTPRYLIKTRGQQVTLSCSPISGHRSVSWYQQTPGQGLQFLFEYFSETQRNKGNFPGRFSGRQFSNSRSEMNVSTLELGDSALYLCASSTQGRGTDTQYFGPGTRLTVL.

The chain is built from TRBV7-9 and TRBJ2-7; D is unresolved. The V end was cut by 1 base, the J end by 0 bases, with 7 bases between. This CDR3 is 14 amino acids long. CDR1 and CDR2 (germline): SEHNR, FQNEAQ (reference sequence). CDR3 DNA: TGTGCCAGCAGCTTAGAATACCACTCCTACGAGCAGTACTTC. Translating gives CASSLEYHSYEQYF.

This chain links TRBV19 with TRBJ1-5; 8 nucleotides match TRBD1. Germline V gene sequence: CDR1 LNHDA, CDR2 SQIVND (reference sequence). CDR3 length: 17 amino acids. J lost 5 bases, V lost 3 bases, and 12 bases had no gene match. CDR3 nucleotides: TGTGCCAGTAGTATGGACACCCAGGGGGCGAGTTATCAGCCCCAGCATTTT. Translation gives CASSMDTQGASYQPQHF. Based on the CDR3 plus reference TRBV19 and TRBJ1-5, the full variable domain is DGGITQSPKYLFRKEGQNVTLSCEQNLNHDAMYWYRQDPGQGLRLIYYSQIVNDFQKGDIAEGYSVSREKKESFPLTVTSAQKNPTAFYLCASSMDTQGASYQPQHFGDGTRLSIL.

This clone has only a few counts. This rearrangement joins TRBV5-1 to TRBJ1-2, with 8 bases that match TRBD1. Trimming at V came to 2 bases and at J to 3 bases, leaving 9 bases not matched to a gene. Germline V gene sequence: CDR1 SGHRS, CDR2 YFSETQ. This CDR3 contains 16 residues. CDR3 residues: CASSLLVGQGDYGYTF. The CDR3 nucleotides read TGCGCCAGCAGCTTACTAGTTGGACAGGGTGACTATGGCTACACCTTC.